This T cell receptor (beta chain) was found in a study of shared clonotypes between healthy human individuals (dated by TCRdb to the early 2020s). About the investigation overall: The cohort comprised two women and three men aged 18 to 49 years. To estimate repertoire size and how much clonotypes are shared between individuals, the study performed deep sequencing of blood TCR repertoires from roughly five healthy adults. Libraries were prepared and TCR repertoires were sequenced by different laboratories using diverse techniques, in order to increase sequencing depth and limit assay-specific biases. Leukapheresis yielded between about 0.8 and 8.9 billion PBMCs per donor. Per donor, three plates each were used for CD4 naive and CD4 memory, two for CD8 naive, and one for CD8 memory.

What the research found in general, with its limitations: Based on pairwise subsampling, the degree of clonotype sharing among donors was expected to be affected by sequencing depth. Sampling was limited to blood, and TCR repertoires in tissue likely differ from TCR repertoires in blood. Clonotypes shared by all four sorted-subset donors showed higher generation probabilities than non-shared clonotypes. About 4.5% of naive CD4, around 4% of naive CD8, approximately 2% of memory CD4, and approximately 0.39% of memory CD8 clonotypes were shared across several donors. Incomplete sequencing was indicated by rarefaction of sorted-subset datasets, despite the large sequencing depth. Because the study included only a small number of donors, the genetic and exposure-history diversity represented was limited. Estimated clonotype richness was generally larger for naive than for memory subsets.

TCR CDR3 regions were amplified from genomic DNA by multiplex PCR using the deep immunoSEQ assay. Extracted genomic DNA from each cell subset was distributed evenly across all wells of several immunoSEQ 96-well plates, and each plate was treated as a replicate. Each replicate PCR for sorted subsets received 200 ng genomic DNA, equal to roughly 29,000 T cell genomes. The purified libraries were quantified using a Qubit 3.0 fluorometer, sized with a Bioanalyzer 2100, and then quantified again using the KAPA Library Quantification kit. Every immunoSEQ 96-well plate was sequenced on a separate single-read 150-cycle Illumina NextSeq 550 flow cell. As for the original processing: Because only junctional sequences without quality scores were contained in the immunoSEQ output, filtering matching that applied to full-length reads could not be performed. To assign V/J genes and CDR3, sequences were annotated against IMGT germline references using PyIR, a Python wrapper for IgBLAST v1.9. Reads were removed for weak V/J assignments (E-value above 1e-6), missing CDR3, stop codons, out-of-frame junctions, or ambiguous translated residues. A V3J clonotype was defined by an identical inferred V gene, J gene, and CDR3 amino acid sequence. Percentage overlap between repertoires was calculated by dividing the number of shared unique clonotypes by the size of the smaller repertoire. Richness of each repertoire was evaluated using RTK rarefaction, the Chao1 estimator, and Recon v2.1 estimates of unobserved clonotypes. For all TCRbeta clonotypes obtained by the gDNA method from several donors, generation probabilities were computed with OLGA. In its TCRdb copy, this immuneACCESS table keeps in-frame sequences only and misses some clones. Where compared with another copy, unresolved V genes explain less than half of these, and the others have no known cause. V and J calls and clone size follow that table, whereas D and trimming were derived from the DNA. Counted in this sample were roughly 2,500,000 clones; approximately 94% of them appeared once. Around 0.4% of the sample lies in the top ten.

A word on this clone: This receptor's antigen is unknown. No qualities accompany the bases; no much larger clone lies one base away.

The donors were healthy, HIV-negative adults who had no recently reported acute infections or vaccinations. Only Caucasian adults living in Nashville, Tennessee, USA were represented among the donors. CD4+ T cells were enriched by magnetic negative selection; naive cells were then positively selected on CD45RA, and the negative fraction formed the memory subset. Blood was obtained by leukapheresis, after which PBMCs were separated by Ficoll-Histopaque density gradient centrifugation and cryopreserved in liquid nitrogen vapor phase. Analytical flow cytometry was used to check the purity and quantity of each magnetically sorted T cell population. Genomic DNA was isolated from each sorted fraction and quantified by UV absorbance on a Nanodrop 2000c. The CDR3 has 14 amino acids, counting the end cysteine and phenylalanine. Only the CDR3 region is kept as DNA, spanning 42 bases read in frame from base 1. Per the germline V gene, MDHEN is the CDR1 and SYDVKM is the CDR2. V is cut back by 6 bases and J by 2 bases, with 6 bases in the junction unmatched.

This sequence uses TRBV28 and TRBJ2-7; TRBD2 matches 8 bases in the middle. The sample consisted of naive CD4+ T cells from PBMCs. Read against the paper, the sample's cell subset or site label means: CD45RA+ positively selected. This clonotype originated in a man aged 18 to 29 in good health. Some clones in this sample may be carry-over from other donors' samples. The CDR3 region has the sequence CASSRSGSAYEQYF. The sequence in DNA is TGTGCCAGCAGCCGAAGCGGGAGCGCCTACGAGCAGTACTTC. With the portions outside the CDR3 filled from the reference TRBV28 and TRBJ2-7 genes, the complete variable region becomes DVKVTQSSRYLVKRTGEKVFLECVQDMDHENMFWYRQDPGLGLRLIYFSYDVKMKEKGDIPEGYSVSREKKERFSLILESASTNQTSMYLCASSRSGSAYEQYFGPGTRLTVT.